This TCR beta chain was recorded in a study of blood T cell repertoires in COVID-19. Sequencing used immunoSEQ multiplex PCR; TCRdb keeps in-frame clones, though not all of them. Of 250,000 to 300,000 clones in the sample, 80% to 85% were seen once. This CDR3 comprises 12 residues. V was shortened by 0 bases and J by 6 bases, with 8 bases between the two germline ends. Germline CDR1 reads GTSNPN; CDR2 reads SVGIG (reference sequence). Material: PBMCs or T cells enriched from blood (not recorded which). This receptor was identified in a man aged 40-55 years who had been exposed to COVID-19. This chain uses TRBV30 with TRBJ1-2, with D unclear. CDR3 in DNA: TGTGCCTGGAGTGTAAGCACCCATGGCTACACCTTC. Amino acid sequence: CAWSVSTHGYTF.